This record covers a single T cell receptor (beta chain). The antigen is undetermined. This sample was taken from a study of cytomegalovirus exposure and HLA in healthy donors. Points from the study as a whole: One variant, a missense change in DCLRE1C, was linked in a later analysis to TCR beta V- and J-gene trimming.

13 Jbeta primers and 60 Vbeta primers were used for the PCR. This table comes from immunoSEQ multiplex PCR, and its TCRdb copy is limited to in-frame clones, with some not included. The table lists fewer than 150,000 clones, roughly 70% of them singletons. Trimming took off 6 bases at V and 4 bases at J, with 13 bases between the two ends. The CDR3 covers 14 residues. Germline CDR1 MNHEY, CDR2 SVGAGI. Input material: PBMCs. The clonotype comes from a woman aged 40 to 49 in good health and CMV-seropositive. The chain employs TRBV6-5 and TRBJ2-1; tentative D call: TRBD2 (6 bases). The CDR3: CASRSLGGYNEQFF. CDR3 nucleotides: TGTGCCAGCAGATCTTTGGGGGGTTACAATGAGCAGTTCTTC.